Described below is a single TCR beta chain sequence and its context. This clone has more than one count but fewer than ten. The antigen it binds to is not known. It has no much larger one-base neighbor in the sample; base qualities were not kept. This record comes from a study of blood T cell repertoires in COVID-19 (dated by TCRdb to 2019 to 2021). Background for the entire study: The collaborator samples originated in the United States, Italy and Spain and spanned the acute and convalescent phases of COVID-19. The prospective study material was composed of cDNA or gDNA derived from T cells, B-cell-depleted T cells, or PBMCs. Deeply sampled blood TCRbeta repertoires from subjects exposed to, actively infected with, or recovered from COVID-19 were included in the dataset. The repertoires were made available in a free public database intended to serve as a resource for research on the immune response to SARS-CoV-2. The samples were drawn from two sources: the first 160 participants of the ongoing ImmuneRACE study, and approximately 1,300 subjects contributed by 6 global collaborators. Sample metadata almost always included a de-identified subject ID, COVID-19 status, age in years and sex. Where HLA class I and class II types were available, the types were taken from metadata supplied by the sample provider, not from assay-based typing.

In the germline V gene, CDR1 corresponds to SGHAT and CDR2 to FQNNGV. The CDR3 has 13 amino acids, counting the end cysteine and phenylalanine. Solely the CDR3 DNA is kept, with 39 bases framed from the first base. Cut back by 4 bases and 3 bases, the V and J ends lie 7 bases apart. The study at large found these results: The amount of clinical and demographic metadata varied by source and participant and was provided uncurated.

One collaborating source in Seattle enrolled patients during active infection and followed them longitudinally through the course of disease. The collaborating institutions used their own protocols to collect whole blood in K2EDTA tubes. For TCRbeta analysis, collaborators shipped samples in one of three forms: frozen whole blood, isolated PBMCs, or DNA extracted from either of those sample types. The immunoSEQ Assay, a bias-controlled multiplex PCR, was used to amplify TCRbeta CDR3 regions from genomic DNA. As for the original processing: The number of nucleated cells in each sample was estimated by amplification of reference gene primers within the assay. To quantify the absolute abundance of each unique TCRbeta CDR3 rearrangement, sequence reads were collapsed and filtered. For each sample, productive Simpson clonality was calculated as the square root of Simpson's diversity index over productive rearrangements. This is the immuneACCESS table as TCRdb keeps it, with only in-frame sequences that have V and J called. A part of the clones is gone; compared with another copy, unresolved V genes explain less than half, and the rest is unexplained. V, J and clone size are those of that table, while D and trimming were read from the DNA. This sample lists around 310,000 clones; around 90% were detected once. Clones ranked in the top ten supply under 7% of the sample.

The sequenced material came from peripheral blood. The receptor was derived from a woman aged 25 to 45 with COVID-19, enrolled during active disease. The chain links TRBV11-2 with TRBJ1-5; the D gene identity is not certain. The DNA sequence follows: TGTGCCAGCAGCTCAGGAATCAATCAGCCCCAGCATTTT. It is translated as CASSSGINQPQHF.